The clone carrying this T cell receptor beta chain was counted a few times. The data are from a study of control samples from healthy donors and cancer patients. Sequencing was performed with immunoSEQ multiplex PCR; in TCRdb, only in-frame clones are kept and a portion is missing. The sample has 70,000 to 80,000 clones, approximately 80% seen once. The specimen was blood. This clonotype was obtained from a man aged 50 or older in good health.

The CDR3 bases are TGCGCCAGCAGCCAGTCGCAGACTAATGCGCACGCTTTCTTT. Encoded protein: CASSQSQTNAHAFF. The chain recombines TRBV5-1 with TRBJ1-1; D is unresolved. The V and J ends lost 4 bases and 11 bases respectively, with 21 bases between them. This CDR3 has 14 residues. The germline V gene has CDR1 SGHRS and CDR2 YFSETQ.